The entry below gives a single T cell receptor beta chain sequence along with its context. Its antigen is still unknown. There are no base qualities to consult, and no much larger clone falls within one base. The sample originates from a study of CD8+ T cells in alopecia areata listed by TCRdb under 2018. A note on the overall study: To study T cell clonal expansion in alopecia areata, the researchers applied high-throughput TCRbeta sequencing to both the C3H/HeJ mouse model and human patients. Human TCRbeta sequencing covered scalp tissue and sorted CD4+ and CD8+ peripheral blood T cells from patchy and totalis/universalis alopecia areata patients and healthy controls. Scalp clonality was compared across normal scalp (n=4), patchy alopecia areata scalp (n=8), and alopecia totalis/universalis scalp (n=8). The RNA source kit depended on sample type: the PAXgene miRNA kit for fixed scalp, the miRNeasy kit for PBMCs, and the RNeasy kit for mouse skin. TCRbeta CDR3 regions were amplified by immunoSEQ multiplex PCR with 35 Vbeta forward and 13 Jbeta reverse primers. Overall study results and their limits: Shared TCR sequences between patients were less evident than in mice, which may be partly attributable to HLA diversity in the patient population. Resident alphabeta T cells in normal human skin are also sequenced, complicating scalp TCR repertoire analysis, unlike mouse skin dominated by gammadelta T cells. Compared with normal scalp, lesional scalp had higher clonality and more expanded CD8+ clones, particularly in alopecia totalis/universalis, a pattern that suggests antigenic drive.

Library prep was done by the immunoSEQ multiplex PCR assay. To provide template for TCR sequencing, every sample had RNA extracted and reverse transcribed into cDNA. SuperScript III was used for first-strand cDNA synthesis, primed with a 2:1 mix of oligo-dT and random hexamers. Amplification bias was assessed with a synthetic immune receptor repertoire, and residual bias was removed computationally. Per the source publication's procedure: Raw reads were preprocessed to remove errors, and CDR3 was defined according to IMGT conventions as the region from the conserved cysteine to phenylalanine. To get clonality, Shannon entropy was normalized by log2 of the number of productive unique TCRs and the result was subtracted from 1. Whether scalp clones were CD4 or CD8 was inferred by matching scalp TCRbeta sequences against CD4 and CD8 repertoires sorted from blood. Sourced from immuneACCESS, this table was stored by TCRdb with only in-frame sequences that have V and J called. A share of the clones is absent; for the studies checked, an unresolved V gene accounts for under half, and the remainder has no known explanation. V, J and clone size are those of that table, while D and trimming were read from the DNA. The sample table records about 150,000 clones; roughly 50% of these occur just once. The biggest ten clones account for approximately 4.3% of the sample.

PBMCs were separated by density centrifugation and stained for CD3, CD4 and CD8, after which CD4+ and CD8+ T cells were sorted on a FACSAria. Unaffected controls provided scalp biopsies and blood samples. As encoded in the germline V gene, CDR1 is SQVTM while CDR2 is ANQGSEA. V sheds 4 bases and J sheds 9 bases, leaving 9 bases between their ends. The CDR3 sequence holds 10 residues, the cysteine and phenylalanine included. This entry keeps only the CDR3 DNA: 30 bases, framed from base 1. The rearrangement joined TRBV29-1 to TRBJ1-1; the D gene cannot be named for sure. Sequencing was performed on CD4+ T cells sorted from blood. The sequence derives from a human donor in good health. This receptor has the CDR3 CSVGGLKAFF. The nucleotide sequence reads TGCAGCGTTGGAGGGTTAAAAGCTTTCTTT.